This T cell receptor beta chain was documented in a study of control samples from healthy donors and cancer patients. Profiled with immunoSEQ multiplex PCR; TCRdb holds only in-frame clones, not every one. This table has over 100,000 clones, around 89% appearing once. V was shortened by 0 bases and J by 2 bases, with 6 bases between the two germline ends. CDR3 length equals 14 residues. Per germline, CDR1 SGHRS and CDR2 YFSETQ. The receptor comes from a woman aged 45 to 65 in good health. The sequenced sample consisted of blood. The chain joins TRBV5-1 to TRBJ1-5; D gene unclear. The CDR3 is CASSLGRGNQPQHF. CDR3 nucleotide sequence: TGCGCCAGCAGCTTGGGTAGGGGCAATCAGCCCCAGCATTTT.